Presented here are 9 T cell receptor beta chains from one specimen sequenced in a study of cytomegalovirus exposure and HLA in healthy donors. PCR used 60 Vbeta primers and 13 Jbeta primers. Clones were sequenced by immunoSEQ multiplex PCR, and TCRdb holds only the in-frame ones, with some missing. The sample yields about 200,000 clones, approximately 78% seen once. Material for sequencing was PBMCs. The source of these receptors is a woman in her 30s in good health and CMV-seropositive.

This clone showed up just a few times. The V and J genes are TRBV9 and TRBJ2-1; 7 bases match TRBD2. J lost 4 bases, V lost 0 bases, and 4 bases had no gene match. CDR1 is SGDLS and CDR2 is YYNGEE in the germline V gene. The CDR3 has 15 amino acids. CDR3: CASSVELAEYNEQFF. In DNA form, the CDR3 reads TGTGCCAGCAGCGTAGAGCTAGCGGAATACAATGAGCAGTTCTTC. The variable domain in full, completed from reference TRBV9 and TRBJ2-1, reads DSGVTQTPKHLITATGQRVTLRCSPRSGDLSVYWYQQSLDQGLQFLIQYYNGEERAKGNILERFSAQQFPDLHSELNLSSLELGDSALYFCASSVELAEYNEQFFGPGTRLTVL.

As regards this clone: This specimen includes other DNA sequences encoding the same CDR3. This chain connects TRBV11-2 to TRBJ2-3, with 10 bases identical to TRBD1. The CDR3 sequence is 13 residues long. V was clipped by 5 bases and J by 6 bases; unmatched bases: 2. Looked up from germline, CDR1 is SGHAT and CDR2 is FQNNGV. CDR3 DNA sequence: TGTGCCAGCAGCGGACAGGGGGGGGATACGCAGTATTTT. Its translation: CASSGQGGDTQYF.

The J gene is TRBJ1-1, the V gene TRBV30; possible D gene TRBD1, 5 bases. Trimming took off 0 bases at V and 10 bases at J, with 9 bases between the two ends. This CDR3 has 11 amino acids. Germline loops: CDR1 GTSNPN, CDR2 SVGIG (reference sequence). The CDR3 bases are TGTGCCTGGAGTGTACAACAGGTAGCTTTCTTT. Its protein product is CAWSVQQVAFF.

The CDR3 DNA follows: TGTGCCAGCTCCCTCTCGCGACAGCGGGGAAAACTGTTTTTT. It translates to CASSLSRQRGKLFF. The chain combines TRBV18 with TRBJ1-4; D is possibly TRBD1 (5 bases). Germline values: CDR1 KGHSH, CDR2 LQKENI. V was pared by 6 bases and J by 10 bases, with 18 bases between. CDR3 length: 14 residues.

The V call is TRBV19, the J call TRBJ2-7; TRBD1 aligns across 7 bases. CDR1 and CDR2 (germline): LNHDA, SQIVND (reference sequence). Unmatched junction bases numbered 9, after V lost 3 bases and J lost 7 bases. CDR3 length: 14 residues. DNA for the CDR3: TGTGCCAGTAGTATTCGGGCAGGGGGTAGGGAGCAGTACTTC. As protein: CASSIRAGGREQYF.

The chain carries TRBV9 and TRBJ2-3, with D perhaps matching TRBD2 (6 bases). The CDR3 is made up of 12 amino acids. Deletions cut 0 bases from V and 8 bases from J, with 7 bases between. Germline V gene lookup returns CDR1 SGDLS and CDR2 YYNGEE. The CDR3 DNA reads as TGTGCCAGCAGCGTAGTGGGGGGTACGCAGTATTTT. It encodes CASSVVGGTQYF. Together with reference TRBV9 and TRBJ2-3, the CDR3 gives the full variable domain: DSGVTQTPKHLITATGQRVTLRCSPRSGDLSVYWYQQSLDQGLQFLIQYYNGEERAKGNILERFSAQQFPDLHSELNLSSLELGDSALYFCASSVVGGTQYFGPGTRLTVL.

The chain joins TRBV4-1 to TRBJ2-7; D is uncertain. This CDR3 is 13 amino acids long. The germline V gene encodes CDR1 MGHRA and CDR2 YSYEKL. Trimming took 1 base from V and 7 from J, leaving 11 bases between them. The CDR3 coding sequence is TGCGCCAGCAGCCAAGCGTACAACCTGGAGCAGTACTTC. Translated, it gives CASSQAYNLEQYF.

The chain employs TRBV10-3 and TRBJ2-4; the D gene is possibly TRBD1 (6 bases). The length of the CDR3 is 15 residues. Germline loops: CDR1 ENHRY, CDR2 SYGVKD. The V gene lost 0 bases and the J gene lost 4 bases, with 10 bases spanning the gap. CDR3 DNA sequence: TGTGCCATCAGTGAGTCTGACAGGCCGAAAAACATTCAGTACTTC. This gives the protein CAISESDRPKNIQYF.

This clone was observed a few times. This rearrangement joins TRBV5-6 to TRBJ2-1; tentatively, D is TRBD2 (6 bases). Per the germline V gene, CDR1 is SGHDT and CDR2 is YYEEEE. V lost 4 bases and J lost 2, with 13 bases in between. The CDR3 covers 15 residues. This CDR3 is CASSPLASAYNEQFF. CDR3 DNA: TGTGCCAGCAGCCCCCTAGCGAGCGCCTACAATGAGCAGTTCTTC. Full variable domain (outside the CDR3, taken from reference TRBV5-6 and TRBJ2-1): DAGVTQSPTHLIKTRGQQVTLRCSPKSGHDTVSWYQQALGQGPQFIFQYYEEEERQRGNFPDRFSGHQFPNYSSELNVNALLLGDSALYLCASSPLASAYNEQFFGPGTRLTVL.